This is a list of T cell receptor beta chains from one sample in a study of OX40 agonist ivuxolimab in advanced cancers. Sequencing was performed with immunoSEQ multiplex PCR; in TCRdb, only in-frame clones are kept and a portion is missing. The table has approximately 60,000 clones, about 80% seen once. The material sequenced was CD4+ or CD8+ T cells sorted from blood, taken in a trial of the OX40 agonist ivuxolimab. The source is an adult with an advanced solid tumor such as melanoma, head and neck, liver or kidney cancer. Each CDR3 is given with its conserved first and last residue. The order of the fields is CDR3 DNA, CDR3 protein, D gene, J gene, V gene, clone size. A D gene is named only where the DNA matches it firmly. Not all rows give a size; the values are once, few, many and, for expanded clones, a class.

CDR3 DNA: TGTGCCAGCAGCGCTACTAATGAAAAACTGTTTTTT
CDR3 protein: CASSATNEKLFF
D gene: -
J gene: TRBJ1-4
V gene: TRBV9
clone size: -

CDR3 DNA: TGTGCCAGCAGTTCCCGACTAGCGGGCTCCTACGAGCAGTACTTC
CDR3 protein: CASSSRLAGSYEQYF
D gene: TRBD2
J gene: TRBJ2-7
V gene: TRBV6-5
clone size: -

CDR3 DNA: TGTGCCTGGATGACAGCCTACGAGCAGTACTTC
CDR3 protein: CAWMTAYEQYF
D gene: -
J gene: TRBJ2-7
V gene: TRBV30
clone size: -

CDR3 DNA: TGTGCCATCACCCCGACAGGGGGTACAGATACGCAGTATTTT
CDR3 protein: CAITPTGGTDTQYF
D gene: TRBD1
J gene: TRBJ2-3
V gene: TRBV10-3
clone size: -

CDR3 DNA: TGTGCCAGCAGCTTAGCGGGGTCCTACGAGCAGTACTTC
CDR3 protein: CASSLAGSYEQYF
D gene: -
J gene: TRBJ2-7
V gene: TRBV7-2
clone size: -

CDR3 DNA: TGTGCCAGCAGTGTGGGACTAGCGGGAGGGCCTGGCACAGATACGCAGTATTTT
CDR3 protein: CASSVGLAGGPGTDTQYF
D gene: TRBD2
J gene: TRBJ2-3
V gene: TRBV6-1
clone size: -

CDR3 DNA: TGCGCCAGCAGCTCCGGACTAGCGGGAGGGCCTTTCTACAATGAGCAGTTCTTC
CDR3 protein: CASSSGLAGGPFYNEQFF
D gene: TRBD2
J gene: TRBJ2-1
V gene: TRBV5-1
clone size: -

CDR3 DNA: TGCGCCAGCAGGATAGACAGCCGGGACAACTCTAACTATGGCTACACCTTC
CDR3 protein: CASRIDSRDNSNYGYTF
D gene: -
J gene: TRBJ1-2
V gene: TRBV4-1
clone size: -

CDR3 DNA: TGCAGCGTCGGACCGGGACAGGGAGGAGGCTATGGCTACACCTTC
CDR3 protein: CSVGPGQGGGYGYTF
D gene: TRBD1
J gene: TRBJ1-2
V gene: TRBV29-1
clone size: -

CDR3 DNA: TGTGCCAGTAGTACTCTAGCGGGGGGGATGAATGAGCAGTTCTTC
CDR3 protein: CASSTLAGGMNEQFF
D gene: TRBD2
J gene: TRBJ2-1
V gene: TRBV19
clone size: -

CDR3 DNA: TGTGCCAGTAGTAAAACCGGGACTAGCGTAGATACGCAGTATTTT
CDR3 protein: CASSKTGTSVDTQYF
D gene: TRBD2
J gene: TRBJ2-3
V gene: TRBV19
clone size: few

CDR3 DNA: TGTGCCAGCAGCGTAGACAGTGGGGTTTACAATGAGCAGTTCTTC
CDR3 protein: CASSVDSGVYNEQFF
D gene: -
J gene: TRBJ2-1
V gene: TRBV9
clone size: -

CDR3 DNA: TGTGCCAGTAGTATAAATAGGCCAAGCTCTGGAAACACCATATATTTT
CDR3 protein: CASSINRPSSGNTIYF
D gene: -
J gene: TRBJ1-3
V gene: TRBV19
clone size: -

CDR3 DNA: TGTGCCAGCAGCTTAGGACAGGGGAGGGGAGCTTTCTTT
CDR3 protein: CASSLGQGRGAFF
D gene: TRBD1
J gene: TRBJ1-1
V gene: TRBV7-2
clone size: -

CDR3 DNA: TGTGCCAGCAGTTTTCCCAGGGGAATGAGAAACACCATATATTTT
CDR3 protein: CASSFPRGMRNTIYF
D gene: -
J gene: TRBJ1-3
V gene: TRBV28
clone size: -

CDR3 DNA: TGTGCCAGCAAGCAAAGCTCCTACAATGAGCAGTTCTTC
CDR3 protein: CASKQSSYNEQFF
D gene: -
J gene: TRBJ2-1
V gene: TRBV6-5
clone size: -

CDR3 DNA: TGTGCCTGGCAGCCGGGACTAGCGTTCGGGTACGAGCAGTACTTC
CDR3 protein: CAWQPGLAFGYEQYF
D gene: TRBD2
J gene: TRBJ2-7
V gene: TRBV30
clone size: -

CDR3 DNA: TGTGCCAGTAGAGACGACACTCAGGGGGTTTTGCAGAGTCAAATGAACACTGAAGCTTTCTTT
CDR3 protein: CASRDDTQGVLQSQMNTEAFF
D gene: TRBD1
J gene: TRBJ1-1
V gene: TRBV19
clone size: -

CDR3 DNA: TGCGCCAGCAGCCGGCCGGGACAGAATAACTATGGCTACACCTTC
CDR3 protein: CASSRPGQNNYGYTF
D gene: TRBD1
J gene: TRBJ1-2
V gene: TRBV4-1
clone size: -

CDR3 DNA: TGCGCCAGCAGCCTCGCGACAGGGGAGAACTATGGCTACACCTTC
CDR3 protein: CASSLATGENYGYTF
D gene: TRBD1
J gene: TRBJ1-2
V gene: TRBV4-1
clone size: -

CDR3 DNA: TGTGCCAGCAGAAGGGACAGTTATCAGCCCCAGCATTTT
CDR3 protein: CASRRDSYQPQHF
D gene: TRBD1
J gene: TRBJ1-5
V gene: TRBV5-5
clone size: -

CDR3 DNA: TGTGCCAGCAGTGTCCAAACAGACACCGGGGAGCTGTTTTTT
CDR3 protein: CASSVQTDTGELFF
D gene: -
J gene: TRBJ2-2
V gene: TRBV2
clone size: -

CDR3 DNA: TGTGCCTATGACAGGGACCAAGAGACCCAGTACTTC
CDR3 protein: CAYDRDQETQYF
D gene: TRBD1
J gene: TRBJ2-5
V gene: TRBV30
clone size: -

CDR3 DNA: TGTGCCAGCAGCTTAGCGGGGGTCCTCCTTTACGAGCAGTACTTC
CDR3 protein: CASSLAGVLLYEQYF
D gene: -
J gene: TRBJ2-7
V gene: TRBV7-2
clone size: -

CDR3 DNA: TGTGCCAGCACCTCAACGACGTGGATCAATCAGCCCCAGCATTTT
CDR3 protein: CASTSTTWINQPQHF
D gene: -
J gene: TRBJ1-5
V gene: TRBV21-1
clone size: -

CDR3 DNA: TGTGCCAGCAGTGATCCCACAGGGGGCGGGTCACCCCTCCACTTT
CDR3 protein: CASSDPTGGGSPLHF
D gene: TRBD1
J gene: TRBJ1-6
V gene: TRBV25-1
clone size: -